Following are 28 T cell receptor beta chains from one sample sequenced in a study of Ad26.COV2.S vaccination and SARS-CoV-2 variants. Measured with immunoSEQ multiplex PCR; TCRdb has only the in-frame clones, and not every one. Here the sample spans 400,000 to 500,000 clones, 80% to 90% being singletons. Treatment specified: roughly 20 received Ad26.COV2.S at low or high dose, single or two shots; 5 received placebo; per-sample allocation not given. Collection of samples fell on day 63 after the first vaccine or placebo injection. The specimen comprised peripheral blood, sampled in a trial of Ad26.COV2.S vaccine versus placebo. These receptors all stem from a person between 18 and 60 years old who received the Ad26.COV2.S COVID-19 vaccine or a placebo.

This rearrangement joins TRBV2 to TRBJ2-7, with D tentatively TRBD1 or TRBD2 (5 bases each). This CDR3 has 14 amino acids. Trimming shortened V by 8 bases and J by 0 bases, and 14 bases separated the two germline ends. Germline assignment: CDR1 SNHLY and CDR2 FYNNEI. CDR3 in DNA: TGTGCCAGCCAAGAGGGGCATACCTCCTACGAGCAGTACGTC. Translated: CASQEGHTSYEQYV.

This chain joins TRBV7-9 and TRBJ2-1; TRBD2 matches at 9 bases. Losses at the gene ends were 2 bases for V and 8 bases for J; bases not matched to a gene: 4. This CDR3 contains 14 residues. The V gene's germline CDR1 is SEHNR and CDR2 FQNEAQ (reference sequence). For the CDR3, the DNA is TGTGCCAGCAGCTTACCTAGCGGGGTAGATGAGCAGTTCTTC. It translates to CASSLPSGVDEQFF.

The chain has TRBV10-3 and TRBJ1-1; TRBD1 matches 11 bases. Trimming cost V 6 bases and J 5 bases; bases outside gene matches: 11. Per the germline V gene, CDR1 is ENHRY and CDR2 is SYGVKD. The CDR3 totals 16 residues. DNA for the CDR3: TGTGCCATCAGCCCGGACAGGGGGCTTAGGGGGACTGAAGCTTTCTTT. Translation: CAISPDRGLRGTEAFF.

V usage is TRBV10-3 and J usage is TRBJ2-1, with TRBD2 identical over 10 bases. CDR3 length: 15 amino acids. With 6 bases clipped from V and 5 bases from J, the junction kept 7 bases outside the gene matches. The germline CDR1 and CDR2 sequences are ENHRY and SYGVKD. CDR3 amino acids: CAISSFLAGDNEQFF. In nucleotides, the CDR3 is TGTGCCATCAGCTCTTTCCTAGCGGGGGACAATGAGCAGTTCTTC.

The chain joins TRBV5-8 to TRBJ1-4, with a possible D match to TRBD1 (6 bases). Between the trimmed V and J ends, which lost 2 bases and 5 bases, there was a span of 10 bases. Germline CDR1 is SGHTS and CDR2 is YDEGEE. CDR3 size: 14 residues. CDR3 sequence (DNA): TGTGCCAGCAGCTTCGGACAGTTGAATGAAAAACTGTTTTTT. Its protein product is CASSFGQLNEKLFF.

This clone was detected many times. J is TRBJ2-2 and V is TRBV27; D gene unclear. The CDR3 extends over 14 amino acids. Germline V gene lookup returns CDR1 MNHEY and CDR2 SMNVEV (reference sequence). Trimming cost V 3 bases and J 2 bases, with 7 bases left between them. CDR3 sequence: CASSFSINTGELFF. For the CDR3, the DNA is TGTGCCAGCAGTTTCTCCATTAACACCGGGGAGCTGTTTTTT.

V gene TRBV11-1 combines with J gene TRBJ1-2; unclear D gene. The CDR3 is 14 residues long. Germline assignment: CDR1 SGHAT and CDR2 FQDESV (reference sequence). The V end was cut by 1 base, the J end by 3 bases, with 9 bases between. The CDR3 here is CASSLVRGDYGYTF. The CDR3 DNA sequence: TGTGCCAGCAGCTTAGTCCGCGGCGACTATGGCTACACCTTC.

The chain employs TRBV2 and TRBJ1-5, with D perhaps matching TRBD1 (6 bases). The germline V gene has CDR1 SNHLY and CDR2 FYNNEI. The length of the CDR3 is 13 residues. Trimming stripped 6 bases from V and 5 bases from J, with 11 bases between. The CDR3 nucleotides read TGTGCCAGCAGGGGGGGGCCGGATCAGCCCCAGCATTTT. It yields the protein CASRGGPDQPQHF. Drawing the rest from reference TRBV2 and TRBJ1-5, the complete variable domain is EPEVTQTPSHQVTQMGQEVILRCVPISNHLYFYWYRQILGQKVEFLVSFYNNEISEKSEIFDDQFSVERPDGSNFTLKIRSTKLEDSAMYFCASRGGPDQPQHFGDGTRLSIL.

V gene TRBV7-2 combines with J gene TRBJ2-3; 9 bases are shared with TRBD2. Trimming cost V 2 bases and J 3 bases; bases outside gene matches: 9. The CDR3 length is 17 residues. Germline-derived CDR1 and CDR2 are SGHTA and FQGNSA. The CDR3 nucleotides read TGTGCCAGCAGCTTAATCCCGCTAGCGGGAAGGACAGATACGCAGTATTTT. Its translation is CASSLIPLAGRTDTQYF.

This chain joins TRBV6-5 and TRBJ1-6; no clear D gene. V was pared by 7 bases and J by 10 bases, with 14 bases between. CDR1 and CDR2 from the germline V gene are MNHEY and SVGAGI. The CDR3 spans 13 residues. The CDR3, as DNA: TGTGCCAGCATAAGGGCAGGATTGTCACCCCTCCACTTT. This translates into CASIRAGLSPLHF.

The V call is TRBV5-4, the J call TRBJ1-4; 7 nucleotides match TRBD1. Germline CDR1 SGHNT, CDR2 YYREEE (reference sequence). J lost 0 bases, V lost 4 bases, and 3 bases had no gene match. The CDR3 extends over 15 amino acids. In DNA form, the CDR3 reads TGTGCCAGCAGCCAGGGGGGGACAACTAATGAAAAACTGTTTTTT. Encoded protein: CASSQGGTTNEKLFF.

V gene TRBV7-3 combines with J gene TRBJ2-1; D perhaps matches TRBD1 (5 bases). Germline CDR1 reads SGHTA; CDR2 reads FQGTGA. This CDR3 is 15 amino acids long. Trimming shortened V by 7 bases and J by 2 bases, and 15 bases separated the two germline ends. In DNA form, the CDR3 reads TGTGCCAGCACCCAAGGGGCAGCCACCTACAATGAGCAGTTCTTC. It codes for CASTQGAATYNEQFF.

The CDR3 nucleotides read TGCAGCGTTGAATGGGCTCCCGATACGCAGTATTTT. It is translated as CSVEWAPDTQYF. The gene calls are TRBV29-1 and TRBJ2-3, with no clear D. This CDR3 region has 12 residues. Trimming removed 2 bases from V and 6 bases from J, with 9 bases in between. From germline, CDR1 is SQVTM and CDR2 ANQGSEA.

This sequence joins TRBV5-5 and TRBJ1-5; 7 bases map to TRBD1. The germline CDR1 and CDR2 sequences are SGHKS and YYEKEE (reference sequence). J gave up 5 bases and V 3 bases, and 2 bases lay outside the gene matches. This CDR3 spans 13 amino acids. The CDR3 sequence: CASSWDRHQPQHF. The CDR3 region has the DNA TGTGCCAGCAGCTGGGACAGACATCAGCCCCAGCATTTT.

This rearrangement joins TRBV29-1 to TRBJ2-3; 7 bases match TRBD2. The CDR3 covers 18 residues. The germline V gene has CDR1 SQVTM and CDR2 ANQGSEA. The junction had 13 bases not matched to a gene; V was cut back by 1 base and J by 0 bases. CDR3 amino acids: CSVEAGGRTSMSTDTQYF. The CDR3 nucleotides are TGCAGCGTTGAAGCGGGGGGTCGAACGAGTATGAGCACAGATACGCAGTATTTT.

This rearrangement joins TRBV4-2 to TRBJ2-1; perhaps TRBD2 as D (5 bases). V lost 4 bases and J lost 0, with 19 bases in between. This CDR3 has 18 residues. The V gene's germline CDR1 is LGHNA and CDR2 YNFKEQ. DNA of the CDR3: TGTGCCAGCAGCCGGAGAGCGGAGTCACAGAGCTCCTACAATGAGCAGTTCTTC. Protein sequence: CASSRRAESQSSYNEQFF.

This rearrangement joins TRBV19 to TRBJ1-4, with 7 bases identical to TRBD1. The length of the CDR3 is 14 residues. V lost 6 bases, J lost 6 bases, and 7 bases stayed unmatched. Germline V lookup: CDR1 LNHDA, CDR2 SQIVND (reference sequence). In nucleotides, the CDR3 is TGTGCCAGTAGCAGAACAGGGGTCTATGAAAAACTGTTTTTT. Translating gives CASSRTGVYEKLFF.

V gene TRBV2 combines with J gene TRBJ2-3; the match to TRBD2 covers 9 bases. This CDR3 comprises 14 residues. Germline V gives CDR1 SNHLY, CDR2 FYNNEI. V gave up 2 bases and J gave up 5 bases; unmatched junction bases: 2. The CDR3 DNA reads TGTGCCAGCAGTGAATTACTAGCGGGAGATACGCAGTATTTT. Translating it yields CASSELLAGDTQYF.

This chain links TRBV11-3 with TRBJ2-3, with no clear D. The germline V gene has CDR1 SGHNT and CDR2 YENEEA. V lost 8 bases to trimming and J lost 0 bases, with 9 bases between them. The CDR3 has 13 amino acids. The CDR3 DNA reads TGTGCCAGCGCGCGCCCTAGCACAGATACGCAGTATTTT. Its translation: CASARPSTDTQYF.

V gene TRBV7-9 combines with J gene TRBJ1-3; a possible D gene is TRBD1 (6 bases). V dropped 5 bases and J dropped 0 bases, with 11 bases sitting between them. Germline V gene data show CDR1 as SEHNR and CDR2 as FQNEAQ (reference sequence). This CDR3 comprises 15 residues. The CDR3: CASSLGQHSGNTIYF. For the CDR3, the DNA is TGTGCCAGCAGCCTCGGACAGCACTCTGGAAACACCATATATTTT. The full variable domain, rest sourced from reference TRBV7-9 and TRBJ1-3, is DTGVSQNPRHKITKRGQNVTFRCDPISEHNRLYWYRQTLGQGPEFLTYFQNEAQLEKSRLLSDRFSAERPKGSFSTLEIQRTEQGDSAMYLCASSLGQHSGNTIYFGEGSWLTVV.

V and J are TRBV11-3 and TRBJ2-1; 12 positions match TRBD1. The V segment lost 4 bases and the J segment 4 bases; nucleotides outside the gene matches: 14. The germline CDR1 and CDR2 sequences are SGHNT and YENEEA. The CDR3 is made up of 19 amino acids. The CDR3 sequence is CASSYGTGGAASEYNEQFF. The DNA for the CDR3 is TGTGCCAGCAGCTACGGGACAGGGGGCGCGGCTAGCGAGTACAATGAGCAGTTCTTC.

This clone was recorded once. The CDR3 is CASSPIGGQGASTF. The CDR3 DNA follows: TGTGCCAGCAGCCCCATTGGGGGACAGGGGGCGTCCACCTTC. J is TRBJ1-2 and V is TRBV7-9; 12 bases map to TRBD1. This CDR3 has 14 amino acids. CDR1 and CDR2 (germline): SEHNR, FQNEAQ (reference sequence). J gave up 13 bases and V 5 bases, and 11 bases lay outside the gene matches.

The V call is TRBV6-5, the J call TRBJ1-3; 10 positions agree with TRBD1. This CDR3 is 13 amino acids long. V was pared by 2 bases and J by 9 bases, with 1 base of the junction left unmatched. Germline loops: CDR1 MNHEY, CDR2 SVGAGI. CDR3 in DNA: TGTGCCAGCAGTTACAGGACAGGGGGCACCATATATTTT. It is translated as CASSYRTGGTIYF.

The chain combines TRBV2 with TRBJ2-5; 10 bases map to TRBD2. Germline assignment: CDR1 SNHLY and CDR2 FYNNEI. The ends lost 3 bases at V and 5 bases at J; junction bases unmatched: 9. This CDR3 region has 16 residues. The CDR3 DNA is TGTGCCAGCAGTGAGGCGAAGCGGGGGGGAGAGGAGACCCAGTACTTC. It translates to CASSEAKRGGEETQYF.

This clone was seen a few times. The V call is TRBV6-2 or TRBV6-3, the J call TRBJ1-5; D gene unclear. V was clipped by 4 bases and J by 8 bases, with 15 bases between them. CDR3 length: 14 residues. Per the germline V gene, CDR1 is MNHEY and CDR2 is SVGEGT. The DNA of the CDR3 is TGTGCCAGCAGTTCGGTGTGGAATACCGAGCCCCAGCATTTT. This gives the protein CASSSVWNTEPQHF.

The V and J genes are TRBV6-2 or TRBV6-3 and TRBJ1-4, with TRBD1 identical over 8 bases. The CDR3 sequence is 16 residues long. The germline V gene encodes CDR1 MNHEY and CDR2 SVGEGT. J was trimmed by 8 bases and V by 4 bases; bases with no gene match: 12. CDR3 protein: CASSLFRGRGTEKLFF. The CDR3 coding sequence is TGTGCCAGCAGTTTATTCAGGGGGCGCGGGACCGAAAAACTGTTTTTT.

J is TRBJ1-5 and V is TRBV28; 7 bases align to TRBD1. The V segment lost 6 bases and the J segment 2 bases; nucleotides outside the gene matches: 13. Germline V gives CDR1 MDHEN, CDR2 SYDVKM. The CDR3 sequence is 17 residues long. CDR3 in DNA: TGTGCCAGCAGGCGGGCGAGGGGGCGGAAGGGCAATCAGCCCCAGCATTTT. Protein product: CASRRARGRKGNQPQHF.

CDR3 bases: TGTGCCAGCAGCTCCTGGGGGGTCTATGGCTACACCTTC. It is translated as CASSSWGVYGYTF. This chain joins TRBV27 and TRBJ1-2, with a weak D call TRBD1 (5 bases). The CDR3 contains 13 residues. Trimming removed 6 bases from V and 4 bases from J, with 12 bases in between. The germline V gene encodes CDR1 MNHEY and CDR2 SMNVEV (reference sequence).